The clone carrying this T cell receptor (beta chain) was counted a few times. Expressed TCRB transcripts got sequenced, as all isolated RNA was reverse transcribed. An average around 3.3 million reads came from naive, central memory and regulatory T cell samples. Sequencing was performed with immunoSEQ multiplex PCR; in TCRdb, only in-frame clones are kept and a portion is missing. The sample comprises approximately 200,000 clones, 7.5% to 10% of which are singletons, and around 0.031% rests with the top ten. The record originates from a study of beta chain features in type 1 diabetes. Donors contributed one heparinised blood draw apiece, averaging about 120 mL. Each of the sorted populations had a purity greater than 95%. Germline V CDR1 and CDR2: MDHEN, SYDVKM. J was trimmed by 6 bases and V by 4 bases; bases with no gene match: 12. The CDR3 spans 16 residues.

The J gene is TRBJ1-2, the V gene TRBV28; 9 bases are a match to TRBD1. The sample was naive CD4+ T cells from blood. This receptor was obtained from a woman in her late teens or twenties in good health. CDR3 in amino acids: CASSSPSSGQGHGYTF. The CDR3 coding sequence is TGTGCCAGCAGTTCCCCTTCCTCGGGACAGGGACATGGCTACACCTTC.